The text below deals with one T cell receptor (beta chain). Its antigen is still unknown. This sample was included in a study of T-cell memory formation after mild COVID-19. Turning to the study itself: Largely donor-specific sequence clusters came from a couple of donors. Study-wide findings and caveats: The appearance of some responding clones in pre-infection memory suggested that cross-reactive memory joined. There was a balanced CD4/CD8 profile in clones contracting day 15 to 85, and later expanders leaned CD4+. Second-wave clones reaching peak frequency on day 37 lacked confirmed SARS-CoV-2 specificity.

One entry per CDR3 protein, called by TCRdb with MiXCR from the 5' RACE reads. Of over 450,000 distinct CDR3 sequences in the sample, roughly 20% are singletons; the top ten hold around 12%. The CDR3 spans 15 residues. Losses at the gene ends were 0 bases for V and 7 bases for J; bases not matched to a gene: 5. Germline CDR1 and CDR2: SGHVS and FNYEAQ. The sample taken for sequencing was PBMCs or a T cell subset sorted from them (not recorded which). The sequence was obtained from an adult woman who had mild COVID-19 (a few samples of this study predate the infection). Cell type and time point are not known. This chain joins TRBV7-6 and TRBJ2-1; TRBD1 aligns across 8 bases. CDR3 residues: CASSLAHRGMNEQFF. The CDR3 region has the DNA TGTGCCAGCAGCTTAGCGCACAGGGGGATGAATGAGCAGTTCTTC.